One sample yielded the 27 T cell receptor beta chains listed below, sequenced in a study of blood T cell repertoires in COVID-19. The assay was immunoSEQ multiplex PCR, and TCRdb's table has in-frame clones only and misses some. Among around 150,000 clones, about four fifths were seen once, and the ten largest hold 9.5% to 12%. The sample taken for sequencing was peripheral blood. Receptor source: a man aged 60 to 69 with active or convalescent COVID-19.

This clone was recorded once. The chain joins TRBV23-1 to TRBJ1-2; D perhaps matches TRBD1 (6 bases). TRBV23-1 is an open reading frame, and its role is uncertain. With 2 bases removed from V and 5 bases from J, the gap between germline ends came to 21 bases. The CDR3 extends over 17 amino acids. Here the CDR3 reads CASSQRHRERSEYGYTF. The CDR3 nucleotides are TGCGCCAGCAGTCAACGGCACAGGGAAAGGAGCGAGTATGGCTACACCTTC.

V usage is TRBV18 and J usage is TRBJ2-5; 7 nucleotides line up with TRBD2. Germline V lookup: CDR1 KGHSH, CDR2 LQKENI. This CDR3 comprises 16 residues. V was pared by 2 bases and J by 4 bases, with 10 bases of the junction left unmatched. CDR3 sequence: CASSPYGGSKVETQYF. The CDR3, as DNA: TGTGCCAGCTCACCATATGGCGGGAGTAAGGTAGAGACCCAGTACTTC.

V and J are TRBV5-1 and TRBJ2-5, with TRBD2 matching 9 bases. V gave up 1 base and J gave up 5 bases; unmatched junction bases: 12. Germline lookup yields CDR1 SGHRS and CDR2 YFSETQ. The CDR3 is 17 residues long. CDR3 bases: TGCGCCAGCAGCTTGTCCCGCCGCGGGGGGGAGTCCGAGACCCAGTACTTC. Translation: CASSLSRRGGESETQYF.

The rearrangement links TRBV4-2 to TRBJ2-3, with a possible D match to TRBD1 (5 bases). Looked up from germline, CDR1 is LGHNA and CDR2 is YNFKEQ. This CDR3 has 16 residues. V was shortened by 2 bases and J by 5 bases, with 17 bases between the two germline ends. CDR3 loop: CASSQLAVGVVDTQYF. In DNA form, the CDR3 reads TGTGCCAGCAGCCAACTGGCGGTAGGGGTGGTAGATACGCAGTATTTT.

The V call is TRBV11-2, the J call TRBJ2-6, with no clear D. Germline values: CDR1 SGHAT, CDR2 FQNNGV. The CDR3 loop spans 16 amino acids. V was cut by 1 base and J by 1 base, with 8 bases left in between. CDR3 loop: CASSLGAKSGANVLTF. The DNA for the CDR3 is TGTGCCAGCAGCTTAGGAGCGAAATCTGGGGCCAACGTCCTGACTTTC. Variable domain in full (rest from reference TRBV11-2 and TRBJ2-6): EAGVAQSPRYKIIEKRQSVAFWCNPISGHATLYWYQQILGQGPKLLIQFQNNGVVDDSQLPKDRFSAERLKGVDSTLKIQPAKLEDSAVYLCASSLGAKSGANVLTFGAGSRLTVL.

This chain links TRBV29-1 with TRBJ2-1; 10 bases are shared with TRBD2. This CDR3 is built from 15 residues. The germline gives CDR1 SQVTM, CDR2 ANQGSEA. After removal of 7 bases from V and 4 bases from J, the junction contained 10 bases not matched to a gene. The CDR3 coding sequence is TGCAGCGCCCATGTCACTAGCGGGGAATACAATGAGCAGTTCTTC. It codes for CSAHVTSGEYNEQFF.

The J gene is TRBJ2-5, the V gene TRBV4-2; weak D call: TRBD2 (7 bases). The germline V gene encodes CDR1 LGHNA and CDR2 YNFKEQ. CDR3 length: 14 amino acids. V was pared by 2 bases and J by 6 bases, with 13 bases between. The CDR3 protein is CASSQRGAAKTQYF. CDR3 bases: TGTGCCAGCAGCCAACGGGGGGCGGCGAAGACCCAGTACTTC.

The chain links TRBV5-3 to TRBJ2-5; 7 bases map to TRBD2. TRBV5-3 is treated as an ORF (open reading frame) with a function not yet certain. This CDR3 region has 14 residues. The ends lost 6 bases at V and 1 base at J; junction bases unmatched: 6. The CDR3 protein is CARTGAGLQETQYF. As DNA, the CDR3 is TGTGCCAGAACCGGAGCGGGGCTCCAAGAGACCCAGTACTTC.

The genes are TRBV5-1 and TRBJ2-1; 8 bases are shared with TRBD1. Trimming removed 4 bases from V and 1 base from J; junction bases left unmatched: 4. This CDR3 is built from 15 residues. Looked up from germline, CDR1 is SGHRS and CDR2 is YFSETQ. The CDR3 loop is CASSRQGNSYNEQFF. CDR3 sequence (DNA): TGCGCCAGCAGCCGACAGGGGAATTCCTACAATGAGCAGTTCTTC.

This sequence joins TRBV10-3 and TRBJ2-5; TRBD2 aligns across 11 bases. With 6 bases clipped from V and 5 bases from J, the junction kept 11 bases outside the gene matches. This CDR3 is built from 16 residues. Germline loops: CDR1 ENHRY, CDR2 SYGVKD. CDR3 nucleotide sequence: TGTGCCATCAGAGGGAATATAGCGGGGGGGCTCGAGACCCAGTACTTC. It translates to CAIRGNIAGGLETQYF.

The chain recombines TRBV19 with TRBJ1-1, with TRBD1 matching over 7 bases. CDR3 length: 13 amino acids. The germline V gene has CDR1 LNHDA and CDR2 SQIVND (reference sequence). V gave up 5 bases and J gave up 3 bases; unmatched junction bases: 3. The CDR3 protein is CASSPDRDTEAFF. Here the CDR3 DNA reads TGTGCCAGTAGTCCCGACAGGGACACTGAAGCTTTCTTT. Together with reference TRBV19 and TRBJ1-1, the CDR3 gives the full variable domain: DGGITQSPKYLFRKEGQNVTLSCEQNLNHDAMYWYRQDPGQGLRLIYYSQIVNDFQKGDIAEGYSVSREKKESFPLTVTSAQKNPTAFYLCASSPDRDTEAFFGQGTRLTVV.

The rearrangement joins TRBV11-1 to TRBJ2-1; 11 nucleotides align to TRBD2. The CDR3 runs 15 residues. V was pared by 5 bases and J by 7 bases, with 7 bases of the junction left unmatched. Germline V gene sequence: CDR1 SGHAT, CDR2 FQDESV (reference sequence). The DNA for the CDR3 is TGTGCCAGCAGCCTCGGGACTAGCGGTATAAATGAGCAGTTCTTC. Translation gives CASSLGTSGINEQFF.

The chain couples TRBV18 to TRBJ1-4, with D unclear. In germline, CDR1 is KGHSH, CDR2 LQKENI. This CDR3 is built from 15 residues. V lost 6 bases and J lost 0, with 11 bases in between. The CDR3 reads CASSAAHATNEKLFF. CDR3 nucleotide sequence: TGTGCCAGCTCCGCGGCCCACGCAACTAATGAAAAACTGTTTTTT. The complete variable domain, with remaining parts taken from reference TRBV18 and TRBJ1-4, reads NAGVMQNPRHLVRRRGQEARLRCSPMKGHSHVYWYRQLPEEGLKFMVYLQKENIIDESGMPKERFSAEFPKEGPSILRIQQVVRGDSAAYFCASSAAHATNEKLFFGSGTQLSVL.

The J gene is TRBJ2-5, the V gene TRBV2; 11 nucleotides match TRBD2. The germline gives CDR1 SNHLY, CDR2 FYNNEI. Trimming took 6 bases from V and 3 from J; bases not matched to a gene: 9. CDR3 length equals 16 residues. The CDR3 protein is CASSPGLAGGEETQYF. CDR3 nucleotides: TGTGCCAGCAGCCCTGGACTAGCGGGCGGGGAAGAGACCCAGTACTTC.

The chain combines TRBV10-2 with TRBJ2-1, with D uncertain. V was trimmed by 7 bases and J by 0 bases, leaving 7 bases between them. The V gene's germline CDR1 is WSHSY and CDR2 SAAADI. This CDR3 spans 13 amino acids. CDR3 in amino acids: CASTGSSYNEQFF. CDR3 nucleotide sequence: TGCGCCAGCACGGGTAGCTCCTACAATGAGCAGTTCTTC.

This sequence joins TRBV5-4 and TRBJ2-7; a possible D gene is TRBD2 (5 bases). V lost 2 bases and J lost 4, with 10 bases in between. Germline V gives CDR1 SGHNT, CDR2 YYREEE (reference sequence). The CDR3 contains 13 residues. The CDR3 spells CASSLPPGYEQYF. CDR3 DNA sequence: TGTGCCAGCAGCTTACCGCCGGGGTACGAGCAGTACTTC.

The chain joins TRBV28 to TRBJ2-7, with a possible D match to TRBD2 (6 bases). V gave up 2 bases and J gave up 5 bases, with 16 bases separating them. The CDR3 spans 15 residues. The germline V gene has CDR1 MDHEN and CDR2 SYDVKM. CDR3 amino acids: CASSLKHTGLNEQYF. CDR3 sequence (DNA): TGTGCCAGCAGTTTAAAACATACGGGACTCAACGAGCAGTACTTC.

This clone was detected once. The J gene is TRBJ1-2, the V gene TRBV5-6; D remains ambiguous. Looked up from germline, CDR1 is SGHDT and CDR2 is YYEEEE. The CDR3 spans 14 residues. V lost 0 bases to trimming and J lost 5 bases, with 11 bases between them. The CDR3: CASSLGAGRYGYTF. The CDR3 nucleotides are TGTGCCAGCAGCTTGGGGGCAGGTCGTTATGGCTACACCTTC.

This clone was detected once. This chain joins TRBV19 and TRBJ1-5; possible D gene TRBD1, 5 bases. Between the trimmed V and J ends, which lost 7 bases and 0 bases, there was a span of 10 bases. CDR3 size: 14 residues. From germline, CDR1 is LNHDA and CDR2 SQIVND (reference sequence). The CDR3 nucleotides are TGTGCCAGTACCCGACAGTATAGCAATCAGCCCCAGCATTTT. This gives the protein CASTRQYSNQPQHF.

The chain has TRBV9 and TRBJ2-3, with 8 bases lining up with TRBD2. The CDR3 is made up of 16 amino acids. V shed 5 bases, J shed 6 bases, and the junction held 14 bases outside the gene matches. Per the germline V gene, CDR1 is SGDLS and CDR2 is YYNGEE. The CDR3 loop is CASSHGGRGARDTQYF. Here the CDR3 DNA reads TGTGCCAGCAGTCATGGAGGGCGGGGGGCCAGGGATACGCAGTATTTT.

CDR3: CASSLPLTNEQFF. Here the CDR3 DNA reads TGTGCCAGCAGCCTCCCCCTCACTAATGAGCAGTTCTTC. The chain links TRBV7-2 to TRBJ2-1, with D uncertain. Germline CDR1 reads SGHTA; CDR2 reads FQGNSA. The V end lost 5 bases, the J end lost 7 bases, and 12 bases lay between the germline ends. This CDR3 has 13 residues.

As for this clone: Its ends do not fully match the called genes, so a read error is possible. The CDR3 reads CASSFYFGQSDSYEQYF. The DNA for the CDR3 is TGTGCTAGCAGCTTTTACTTCGGACAGTCCGACTCCTACGAGCAGTACTTC. The chain is built from TRBV7-7 and TRBJ2-7, with TRBD1 as a possible D gene (6 bases). Germline V lookup: CDR1 SSHAT, CDR2 FNYEAQ (reference sequence). This CDR3 spans 17 amino acids.

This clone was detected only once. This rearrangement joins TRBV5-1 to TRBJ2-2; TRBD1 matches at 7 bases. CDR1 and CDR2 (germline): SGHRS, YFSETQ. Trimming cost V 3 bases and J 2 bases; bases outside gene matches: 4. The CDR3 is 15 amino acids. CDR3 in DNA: TGCGCCAGCAGCTCAGGGGGTTTTAACACCGGGGAGCTGTTTTTT. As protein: CASSSGGFNTGELFF. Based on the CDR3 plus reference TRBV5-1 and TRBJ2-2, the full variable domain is KAGVTQTPRYLIKTRGQQVTLSCSPISGHRSVSWYQQTPGQGLQFLFEYFSETQRNKGNFPGRFSGRQFSNSRSEMNVSTLELGDSALYLCASSSGGFNTGELFFGEGSRLTVL.

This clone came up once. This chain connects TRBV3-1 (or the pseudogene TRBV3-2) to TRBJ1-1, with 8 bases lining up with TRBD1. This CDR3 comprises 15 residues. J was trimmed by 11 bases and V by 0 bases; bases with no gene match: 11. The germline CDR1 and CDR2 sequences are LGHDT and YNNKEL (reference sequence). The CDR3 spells CASSQEAGQGRVAFF. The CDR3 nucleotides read TGTGCCAGCAGCCAAGAGGCAGGACAGGGAAGGGTGGCTTTCTTT.

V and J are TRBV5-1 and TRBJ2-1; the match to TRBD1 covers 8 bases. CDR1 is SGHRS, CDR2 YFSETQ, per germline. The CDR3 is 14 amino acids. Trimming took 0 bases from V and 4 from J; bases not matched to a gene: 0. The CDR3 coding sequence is TGCGCCAGCAGCTTGGGACAGGGGTACAATGAGCAGTTCTTC. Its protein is CASSLGQGYNEQFF.

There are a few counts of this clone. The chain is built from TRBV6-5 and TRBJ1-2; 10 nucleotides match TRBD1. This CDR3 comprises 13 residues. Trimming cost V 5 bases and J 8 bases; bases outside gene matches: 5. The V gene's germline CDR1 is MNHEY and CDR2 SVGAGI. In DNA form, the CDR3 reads TGTGCCAGCAGTCGACAGGGGGCGCAGGGCTACACCTTC. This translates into CASSRQGAQGYTF.

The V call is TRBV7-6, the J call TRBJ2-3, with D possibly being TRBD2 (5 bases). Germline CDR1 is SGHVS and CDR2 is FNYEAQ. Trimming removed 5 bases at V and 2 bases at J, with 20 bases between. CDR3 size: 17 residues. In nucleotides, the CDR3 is TGTGCCAGCAGCCCCGCGGGTTATGAAGCGAACACAGATACGCAGTATTTT. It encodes CASSPAGYEANTDTQYF.